Following are 7 T cell receptor beta chains from one sample sequenced in a study of blood T cell repertoires in COVID-19. TCRdb's table, derived via immunoSEQ multiplex PCR, lists solely in-frame clones and lacks some. The repertoire holds approximately 240,000 clones, roughly four fifths seen once, with 3% in the top ten. Sequencing was carried out using peripheral blood. These receptors came from a woman in her twenties or thirties who had recovered from COVID-19.

J is TRBJ1-1 and V is TRBV15; 9 positions match TRBD1. V dropped 0 bases and J dropped 6; count of bases not matched to a gene: 11. The CDR3 extends over 17 amino acids. In germline, CDR1 is LNHNV, CDR2 YYDKDF (reference sequence). For the CDR3, the DNA is TGTGCCACCAGCAGAGATGGGCGGACAGGGGAGGACGCTGAAGCTTTCTTT. Translated: CATSRDGRTGEDAEAFF. Supplemented by reference TRBV15 and TRBJ1-1, the full variable domain reads DAMVIQNPRYQVTQFGKPVTLSCSQTLNHNVMYWYQQKSSQAPKLLFHYYDKDFNNEADTPDNFQSRRPNTSFCFLDIRSPGLGDTAMYLCATSRDGRTGEDAEAFFGQGTRLTVV.

The rearrangement joins TRBV30 to TRBJ2-2; tentatively, D is TRBD2 (5 bases). Germline-derived CDR1 and CDR2 are GTSNPN and SVGIG (reference sequence). With 2 bases removed from V and 2 bases from J, the gap between germline ends came to 12 bases. This CDR3 is built from 15 residues. CDR3 loop: CAWSTASPNTGELFF. The CDR3 DNA reads as TGTGCCTGGAGTACGGCTAGCCCTAACACCGGGGAGCTGTTTTTT.

V and J are TRBV10-3 and TRBJ2-2; the match to TRBD2 covers 7 bases. The CDR3 is 13 amino acids. The germline V gene has CDR1 ENHRY and CDR2 SYGVKD. V gave up 2 bases and J gave up 6 bases; unmatched junction bases: 0. The CDR3 bases are TGTGCCATCAGTGAGCGGGGGGCCGGGGAGCTGTTTTTT. As protein: CAISERGAGELFF.

This clone was seen many times. The genes are TRBV28 and TRBJ1-2; 11 bases are a match to TRBD1. Germline CDR1 reads MDHEN; CDR2 reads SYDVKM. The V and J ends lost 6 bases and 3 bases, in that order; junction bases with no gene match: 6. This CDR3 is built from 15 residues. CDR3 protein: CASRSGTGGDYGYTF. CDR3 nucleotides: TGTGCCAGCAGGTCAGGGACAGGGGGGGACTATGGCTACACCTTC.

The chain uses TRBV30 and TRBJ1-1; D unresolved. Germline CDR1 reads GTSNPN; CDR2 reads SVGIG (reference sequence). V was trimmed by 0 bases and J by 11 bases, leaving 10 bases between them. The CDR3 extends over 11 amino acids. The DNA of the CDR3 is TGTGCCTGGAGTGTACCTAGCGAGGCTTTCTTT. This sequence encodes CAWSVPSEAFF.

This chain links TRBV11-1 with TRBJ1-1, with 7 bases aligning to TRBD1. The germline V gene has CDR1 SGHAT and CDR2 FQDESV (reference sequence). With V trimmed by 5 bases and J by 5 bases, 5 bases remained unmatched. CDR3 size: 13 residues. The CDR3 region is CASSNRGSTEAFF. The DNA for the CDR3 is TGTGCCAGCAGCAACAGGGGATCAACTGAAGCTTTCTTT.

V is TRBV12-5 and J is TRBJ2-7, with TRBD1 matching 9 bases. With V trimmed by 6 bases and J by 2 bases, 11 bases remained unmatched. The CDR3 consists of 16 residues. Germline values: CDR1 LGHNT, CDR2 FRNRAP. This chain's CDR3 is CASGTPRDRDPYEQYF. CDR3 in DNA: TGTGCTAGTGGCACCCCCCGGGACAGGGACCCCTACGAGCAGTACTTC.